This T cell receptor beta chain was sequenced for a study of CD4+ T cells in melanoma. V shed 6 bases and J 1 base; nucleotides not matched to a gene: 9. The CDR3 spans 16 residues. Germline values: CDR1 SEHNR, CDR2 FQNEAQ (reference sequence). Repertoires were generated with immunoSEQ multiplex PCR, while TCRdb's copy carries only in-frame clones and drops some. The sample holds about 120,000 clones, about 90% seen once. The gene calls are TRBV7-9 and TRBJ2-7, with 10 bases aligning to TRBD1. This TCR derives from a human donor with melanoma. The sequencing sample was made of peripheral blood. The CDR3 DNA reads as TGTGCCAGCAGTCCTGGTATGGACAGGGGGTCCTACGAGCAGTACTTC. It translates to CASSPGMDRGSYEQYF.